Presented here are 12 T cell receptor beta chains from one specimen sequenced in a study of beta chain features in type 1 diabetes. Study-level results: Moderately but significantly shorter TCRB CDR3s were found in Type 1 diabetes patients in all four CD4+ subsets.

Expressed TCRB transcripts got sequenced, as all isolated RNA was reverse transcribed. TCRdb keeps only in-frame clones here, not all; method: immunoSEQ multiplex PCR. The sample contains 640,000 or so clones, roughly 13% of which appear only once. These TCRs are of unknown antigen specificity. Sequencing input: naive CD4+ T cells from blood. The receptors shown here come from a man aged 18-30 years with type 1 diabetes.

The chain is built from TRBV6-5 and TRBJ2-7, with D tentatively TRBD1 (5 bases). The CDR3 loop spans 15 amino acids. V lost 0 bases and J lost 0, with 9 bases in between. From germline, CDR1 is MNHEY and CDR2 SVGAGI. CDR3 nucleotide sequence: TGTGCCAGCAGTTACTCGTACACAGGCTCCTACGAGCAGTACTTC. This codes for CASSYSYTGSYEQYF.

This rearrangement joins TRBV18 to TRBJ1-5; D call uncertain. The CDR3 contains 13 residues. Germline CDR1 KGHSH, CDR2 LQKENI. Trimming took off 0 bases at V and 6 bases at J, with 6 bases between the two ends. CDR3 sequence (DNA): TGTGCCAGCTCACCACCTGAGGGTCAGCCCCAGCATTTT. It is translated as CASSPPEGQPQHF.

This clone was picked up a small number of times. V usage is TRBV30 and J usage is TRBJ1-5; D is perhaps TRBD1 (5 bases). This CDR3 is 16 amino acids long. V dropped 1 base and J dropped 0 bases, with 13 bases sitting between them. CDR1 is GTSNPN, CDR2 SVGIG, per germline (reference sequence). The CDR3: CAWSGGFRLSNQPQHF. DNA for the CDR3: TGTGCCTGGAGTGGGGGGTTTCGCCTTAGCAATCAGCCCCAGCATTTT. The variable domain in full, with the rest retrieved from reference TRBV30 and TRBJ1-5, is SQTIHQWPATLVQPVGSPLSLECTVEGTSNPNLYWYRQAAGRGLQLLFYSVGIGQISSEVPQNLSASRPQDRQFILSSKKLLLSDSGFYLCAWSGGFRLSNQPQHFGDGTRLSIL.

This sequence joins TRBV2 and TRBJ1-6; 10 nucleotides align to TRBD1. Unmatched junction bases numbered 4, after V lost 6 bases and J lost 5 bases. This CDR3 spans 15 amino acids. The germline gives CDR1 SNHLY, CDR2 FYNNEI. The CDR3 spells CASRTGTGDNSPLHF. CDR3 bases: TGTGCCAGCAGGACCGGGACAGGGGATAATTCACCCCTCCACTTT.

Turning to this clone: One junction end does not reproduce the germline sequence, and a read error may be involved. Additional DNA sequences in this sample encode the identical CDR3. The chain is built from TRBV29-1 and TRBJ2-1, with D maybe TRBD2 (5 bases). Germline V gene lookup returns CDR1 SQVTM and CDR2 ANQGSEA. This CDR3 has 13 amino acids. The CDR3 sequence: CSVAKQTGDEQFF. The CDR3 DNA follows: TGCAGCGTTGCTAAACAGACCGGGGATGAGCAATTCTTC.

This clone was picked up a small number of times. Other DNA sequences of this sample code for an identical CDR3. The rearrangement joins TRBV10-3 to TRBJ2-1; 10 nucleotides line up with TRBD2. The V gene end was trimmed by 4 bases and the J gene end by 2 bases; junction bases not matched to a gene: 2. The CDR3 extends over 15 amino acids. Germline V CDR1 and CDR2: ENHRY, SYGVKD. In DNA, the CDR3 is TGTGCCATCAGTGGGACTAGCGGAACCTACAATGAGCAGTTCTTC. Amino acids: CAISGTSGTYNEQFF.

This clone appeared a few times. The chain uses TRBV14 and TRBJ2-1; 8 nucleotides line up with TRBD2. CDR3 length: 17 residues. Germline V gene sequence: CDR1 SGHDN, CDR2 FVKESK. V shed 4 bases, J shed 6 bases, and the junction held 14 bases outside the gene matches. CDR3 DNA: TGTGCCAGCAGCCTTATCCCCGGGGGGGGGTTCGGCAATGAGCAGTTCTTC. Amino acid sequence: CASSLIPGGGFGNEQFF.

This clone has just a few counts. The J gene is TRBJ2-7, the V gene TRBV6-6; 7 positions agree with TRBD1. CDR3 length equals 12 residues. Trimming took 7 bases from V and 5 from J; bases not matched to a gene: 5. Germline loops: CDR1 MNHNY, CDR2 SVGAGI (reference sequence). The CDR3 DNA reads as TGTGCCAGCAAGACAGGGACGAACGAGCAGTACTTC. Translation gives CASKTGTNEQYF.

This clone was detected a few times. The chain joins TRBV2 to TRBJ2-5; TRBD2 aligns across 11 bases. Unmatched junction bases numbered 1, after V lost 0 bases and J lost 4 bases. The CDR3 totals 15 residues. Germline-derived CDR1 and CDR2 are SNHLY and FYNNEI. The CDR3 here is CASSEALAGAETQYF. As DNA, the CDR3 is TGTGCCAGCAGTGAAGCACTAGCGGGAGCAGAGACCCAGTACTTC. Based on the CDR3 plus reference TRBV2 and TRBJ2-5, the full variable domain is EPEVTQTPSHQVTQMGQEVILRCVPISNHLYFYWYRQILGQKVEFLVSFYNNEISEKSEIFDDQFSVERPDGSNFTLKIRSTKLEDSAMYFCASSEALAGAETQYFGPGTRLLVL.

This clone was seen once. The V call is TRBV11-3, the J call TRBJ2-5; D may be TRBD1 (6 bases). Trimming cost V 4 bases and J 1 base, with 13 bases left between them. CDR3 length equals 15 residues. In germline, CDR1 is SGHNT, CDR2 YENEEA. DNA of the CDR3: TGTGCCAGCAGCTCCCGTACAGGGCTCCAAGAGACCCAGTACTTC. It specifies CASSSRTGLQETQYF.

Only a few counts were recorded for this clone. The chain links TRBV4-3 to TRBJ2-3, with a weak D call TRBD1 (6 bases). V was clipped by 4 bases and J by 2 bases, with 16 bases between them. In germline, CDR1 is LGHNA, CDR2 YSLEER. CDR3 length: 16 amino acids. The DNA of the CDR3 is TGCGCCAGCAGCCTTGAGGTCAGGGGATTCACAGATACGCAGTATTTT. It is translated as CASSLEVRGFTDTQYF.

This clone has more than one count but fewer than ten. The rearrangement links TRBV7-2 to TRBJ2-7; no reliable D call. Germline loops: CDR1 SGHTA, CDR2 FQGNSA. There are 12 residues in the CDR3. With 6 bases removed from V and 5 bases from J, the gap between germline ends came to 11 bases. CDR3 loop: CASRTDDDEQYF. The CDR3 DNA follows: TGTGCCAGCAGGACGGACGACGACGAGCAGTACTTC.